This TCR beta chain originates from a study of beta chain features in type 1 diabetes. Looking at the study overall: All samples yielded 107,917,701 examined sorted cells.

This clone was seen a handful of times. The antigen remains undetermined. The investigators reverse transcribed all of the isolated RNA, so they sequenced expressed TCRB transcripts. The method was immunoSEQ multiplex PCR; TCRdb's version includes in-frame clones alone and lacks a portion of them. The data show some 180,000 clones, with about 13% seen just once and about 0.58% held by the top ten. General study results and limits: Type 1 diabetes patients showed a moderate but significant shortening of TCRB CDR3s in all four CD4+ subsets.

This CDR3 region has 16 residues. The germline gives CDR1 ENHRY, CDR2 SYGVKD. The junction had 13 bases not matched to a gene; V was cut back by 3 bases and J by 9 bases. Sequencing input: central memory CD4+ T cells from blood. V and J are TRBV10-3 and TRBJ1-5; 8 nucleotides match TRBD1. This TCR was recovered from a woman younger than 35 in good health. CDR3 region: CAISDETGVQSMPQHF. DNA for the CDR3: TGTGCCATCAGTGATGAGACAGGGGTACAATCAATGCCCCAGCATTTT.